This T cell receptor (beta chain) was retrieved from a study of spatial heterogeneity in lung cancer. Sample time point: blood at routine non-recurrence follow-up after resection. No cells were sorted before sequencing. The whole RNA sequenced was extracted from tumor, nontumor lung or frozen PBMC. TCRdb analysed the 5' RACE reads with MiXCR anew, one entry per CDR3 protein. Of more than 25,000 distinct CDR3 sequences in the sample, approximately 5.6% are singletons; the top ten hold more than 20%. Germline V gene lookup returns CDR1 SQVTM and CDR2 ANQGSEA. V lost 5 bases to trimming and J lost 2 bases; unmatched junction nucleotides: 6. The CDR3 is 14 amino acids. This clonotype was seen ten or more times.

The chain joins TRBV29-1 to TRBJ2-3, with 8 positions matching TRBD1. This material consisted of PBMCs, taken at follow-up. The sequence came from a male donor with early-stage non-small cell lung cancer. CDR3 in amino acids: CSVLTGAITDTQYF. DNA for the CDR3: TGCAGCGTTTTGACAGGGGCGATCACAGATACGCAGTATTTT.